Below, 5 T cell receptor beta chains from the same sample are listed, as sequenced in a study of CXCR3-negative and CXCR3-positive naive CD8 T cells. Researchers prepared the TRB cDNA libraries using 5' RACE with UMI labels. TCRdb re-called the 5' RACE reads and shows each CDR3 protein once, DNA omitted. The repertoire table contains approximately 98,000 distinct CDR3 sequences. Their cognate antigens are unknown. Study-wide points: Greater hydrophobicity was found in TRB CDR3s of CXCR3-positive naive cells than of CXCR3-negative naive cells.

Sequencing was done on a sample of naive CXCR3+ CD8+ T cells from blood. Subset indicated: CD45RO-CCR7+CD27+CD95- naive CD8+ T cells expressing CXCR3 (TNR3+). These receptors came from a human donor in good health. Some clones in this sample may be carry-over from other donors' samples.

V usage is TRBV4-3 and J usage is TRBJ2-7; TCRdb returns TRBD1, unconfirmable since there is no DNA. Germline V lookup: CDR1 LGHNA, CDR2 YSLEER. CDR3 length: 15 residues. The CDR3 loop reads CASSQGHPNSYEQYF.

The rearrangement links TRBV10-3 to TRBJ1-1; the TCRdb D gene call, TRBD1, has no DNA to confirm it. The CDR3 is made up of 16 amino acids. CDR1 is ENHRY and CDR2 is SYGVKD in the germline V gene. The CDR3 reads CAITDRPDPMNTEAFF.

The gene calls are TRBV27 and TRBJ2-7; the D call of TRBD1 rests on TCRdb alone, since no DNA is present to check it. CDR1 is MNHEY, CDR2 SMNVEV, per germline (reference sequence). CDR3 length: 14 amino acids. CDR3: CASSLDRGINEQYF.

V is TRBV7-2 and J is TRBJ2-7. Germline V gene lookup returns CDR1 SGHTA and CDR2 FQGNSA. The CDR3 runs to 14 residues. This chain's CDR3 is CAGSLVGRSYEQYF.

The rearrangement joins TRBV19 to TRBJ2-3; TCRdb proposes TRBD2, but this gene call is untestable without DNA. This CDR3 has 15 amino acids. Germline V lookup: CDR1 LNHDA, CDR2 SQIVND (reference sequence). The chain's CDR3 is CASGMNSGGPDTQYF.